This T cell receptor (beta chain) originates from a study of blood T cell repertoires in COVID-19 (dated by TCRdb to the early 2020s). Turning to the overall study: Collaborator samples came from the United States, Italy and Spain and covered acute and convalescent phases of COVID-19. The material from the prospective study consisted of cDNA or gDNA derived from T cells, B-cell-depleted T cells, or PBMCs. The dataset comprised deeply sampled blood TCRbeta repertoires from subjects exposed to, actively infected with, or recovered from COVID-19. The repertoires were released in a freely available public database meant as a resource for research on the immune response to SARS-CoV-2. The samples were drawn from two sources: the first 160 participants of the ongoing ImmuneRACE study, and 1,254 subjects contributed by 6 global collaborators. Sample metadata almost always included a de-identified subject ID, COVID-19 status, age in years and sex. HLA class I and class II types, where available, came from metadata supplied by the sample provider rather than from assay-based typing.

Beyond this particular receptor, the publication reports: How much clinical and demographic metadata was included differed by source and by participant, and the metadata was provided uncurated.

There are 15 amino acids in the CDR3, from cysteine to phenylalanine inclusive. Only the CDR3 DNA is retained, 45 bases long and in frame from the first base. Deletion took 0 bases off V and 7 bases off J, with a span of 13 bases between the germline ends. CDR1 is given as LGHNA and CDR2 as YSLEER, both from the germline V gene. TCRbeta CDR3 regions were amplified from genomic DNA by means of the immunoSEQ Assay, a bias-controlled multiplex PCR. Concerning the study's data processing: The number of nucleated cells in each sample was estimated by amplification of reference gene primers within the assay. Sequence reads were collapsed and filtered to measure the absolute abundance of every unique TCRbeta CDR3 rearrangement. For each sample, productive Simpson clonality was calculated as the square root of Simpson's diversity index across productive rearrangements. What TCRdb holds here is the immuneACCESS table cut down to in-frame rearrangements. Part of the clones is not present; checked against another copy, under half of the missing clones reflect an unresolved V gene, and the others are unexplained. V and J calls and clone size are those listed in that table; D and trimming were worked out from the DNA. The sample profile shows some 200,000 clones; around 85% of them were found once. Jointly, the top ten make up about 0.95% of the sample.

In this sample, this clone turned up once. Its antigen target is currently unknown. No base qualities exist here, and no much larger clone lies one base off it. In Seattle, one collaborating source enrolled patients while the infection was active and tracked those patients longitudinally over the course of disease. Each collaborating institution followed its own protocols to collect whole blood in K2EDTA tubes. For TCRbeta analysis, collaborator samples were shipped as frozen whole blood, as isolated PBMCs, or as DNA extracted from either sample type. The specimen was peripheral blood. The clonotype was recovered from a man aged 60 to 69 with COVID-19, enrolled during active disease. Recombination connected TRBV4-3 to TRBJ2-4, with no D gene named confidently. CDR3 region: CASSQDITGRNIQYF. The nucleotide sequence is TGCGCCAGCAGCCAAGATATAACGGGTAGGAACATTCAGTACTTC.